The clone carrying this T cell receptor beta chain was counted between two and nine times. The data stem from a study of T-cell reconstitution after alpha-beta-depleted transplantation in children. Unique molecular identifiers were incorporated during preparation of the TCRbeta library. One entry per CDR3 protein, called by TCRdb with MiXCR from the PCR reads. The table lists over 550,000 distinct CDR3 sequences, roughly a tenth of them singletons. This sequence was found in a human donor who donated a stem cell graft to a child with acute myeloid leukemia. Specimen: PBMCs from the stem cell graft donor, collected from the stem cell graft.

The CDR3 DNA reads as TGTGCCATCACGGGCGACGGGGGTCGGGGTGAGCAGTTCTTC. It translates to CAITGDGGRGEQFF. V is TRBV10-3 and J is TRBJ2-1, with a weak D call TRBD2 (6 bases). From germline, CDR1 is ENHRY and CDR2 SYGVKD. Trimming cost V 7 bases and J 9 bases, with 19 bases left between them. The length of the CDR3 is 14 residues.